This entry describes one TCR beta chain. This sample was taken from a study of control samples from healthy donors and cancer patients. Using immunoSEQ multiplex PCR, the repertoire was profiled, and TCRdb retains in-frame clones only, with some absent. The sample consists of fewer than 200,000 clones, roughly 90% of them appearing once. The V end was cut by 7 bases, the J end by 7 bases, with 10 bases between. Germline CDR1 reads SGHAT; CDR2 reads FQNNGV. The CDR3 runs 11 residues. Input material: blood. This chain connects TRBV11-2 to TRBJ1-1; D remains ambiguous. The clonotype originates from a man aged 30-40 years in good health. CDR3 bases: TGTGCCAGCACCGACTTGAATGAAGCTTTCTTT. It specifies CASTDLNEAFF.